The following is a T cell receptor (beta chain) sequence with its context. Losses at the gene ends were 5 bases for V and 9 bases for J; bases not matched to a gene: 11. The CDR3 is 15 residues long. Germline lookup yields CDR1 SGHTA and CDR2 FQGNSA. Original handling: Estimated nucleated cell counts came from reference gene primer amplification. Some clones are missing from TCRdb's copy, which holds only in-frame ones; the method was immunoSEQ multiplex PCR. V and J calls and clone size are given by that table; D and trimming were obtained from the DNA. The sample contains about 90,000 clones, about nine tenths of which appear only once. The sample originates from a study of blood T cell repertoires in COVID-19. Study as a whole: Sites in the United States, Italy and Spain provided acute and convalescent COVID-19 samples. T cells, B-cell-depleted T cells, or PBMCs supplied cDNA or gDNA.

The sequencing sample was made of peripheral blood. This chain connects TRBV7-2 to TRBJ2-1, with 9 bases fitting TRBD1. The clonotype was recovered from a male donor with acute or convalescent COVID-19. The CDR3 is CASSKPGQGESEQFF. As DNA, the CDR3 is TGTGCCAGCAGCAAACCGGGACAGGGCGAGTCTGAGCAGTTCTTC. Full variable domain (rest looked up from reference TRBV7-2 and TRBJ2-1): GAGVSQSPSNKVTEKGKDVELRCDPISGHTALYWYRQSLGQGLEFLIYFQGNSAPDKSGLPSDRFSAERTGGSVSTLTIQRTQQEDSAVYLCASSKPGQGESEQFFGPGTRLTVL.